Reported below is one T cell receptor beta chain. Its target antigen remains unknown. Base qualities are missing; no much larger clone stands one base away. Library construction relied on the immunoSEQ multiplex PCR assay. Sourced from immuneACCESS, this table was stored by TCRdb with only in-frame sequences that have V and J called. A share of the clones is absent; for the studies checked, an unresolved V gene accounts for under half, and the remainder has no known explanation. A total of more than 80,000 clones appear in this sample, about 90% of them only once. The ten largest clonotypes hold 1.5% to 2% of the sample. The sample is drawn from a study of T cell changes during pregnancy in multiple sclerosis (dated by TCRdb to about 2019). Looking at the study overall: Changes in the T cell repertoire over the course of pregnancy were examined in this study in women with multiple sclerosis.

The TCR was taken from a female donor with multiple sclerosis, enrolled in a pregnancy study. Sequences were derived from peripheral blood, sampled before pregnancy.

CDR3 region: CATVTSGGPDEQFF. The DNA sequence follows: TGTGCCACCGTGACTAGCGGGGGCCCCGATGAGCAGTTCTTC. The V and J genes are TRBV15 and TRBJ2-1, with TRBD2 identical over 12 junction bases. CDR1 LNHNV and CDR2 YYDKDF are derived from the germline V gene (reference sequence). From the cysteine up to the phenylalanine, the CDR3 has a length of 14 residues. Only the CDR3 DNA is retained, 42 bases long and in frame from the first base. V is pruned by 8 bases and J by 8 bases, leaving 7 bases of the junction without a gene match.